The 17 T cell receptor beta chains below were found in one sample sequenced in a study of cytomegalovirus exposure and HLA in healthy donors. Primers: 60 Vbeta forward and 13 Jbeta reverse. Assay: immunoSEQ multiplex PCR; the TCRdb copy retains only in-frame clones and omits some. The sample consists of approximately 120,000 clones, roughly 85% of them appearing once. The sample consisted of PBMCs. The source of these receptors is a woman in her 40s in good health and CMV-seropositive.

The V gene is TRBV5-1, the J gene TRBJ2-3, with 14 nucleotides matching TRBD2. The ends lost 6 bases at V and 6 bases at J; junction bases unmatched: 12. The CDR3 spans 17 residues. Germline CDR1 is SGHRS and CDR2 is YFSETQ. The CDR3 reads CASIPGTSGRTGDTQYF. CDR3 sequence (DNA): TGCGCCAGCATCCCCGGGACTAGCGGGAGAACTGGGGATACGCAGTATTTT. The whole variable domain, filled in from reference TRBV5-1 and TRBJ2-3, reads KAGVTQTPRYLIKTRGQQVTLSCSPISGHRSVSWYQQTPGQGLQFLFEYFSETQRNKGNFPGRFSGRQFSNSRSEMNVSTLELGDSALYLCASIPGTSGRTGDTQYFGPGTRLTVL.

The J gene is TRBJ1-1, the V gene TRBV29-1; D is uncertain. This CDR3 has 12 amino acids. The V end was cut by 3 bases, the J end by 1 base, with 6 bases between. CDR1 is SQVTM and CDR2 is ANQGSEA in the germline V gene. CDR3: CSVDSGNTEAFF. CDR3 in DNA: TGCAGCGTTGATAGTGGGAACACTGAAGCTTTCTTT.

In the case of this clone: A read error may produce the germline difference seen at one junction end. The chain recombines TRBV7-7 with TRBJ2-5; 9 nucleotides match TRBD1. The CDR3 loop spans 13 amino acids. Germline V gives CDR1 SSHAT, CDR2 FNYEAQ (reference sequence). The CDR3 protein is CASSLDRGETQYF. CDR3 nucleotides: TGTGCTAGCAGCTTAGACAGGGGGGAGACCCAGTACTTC.

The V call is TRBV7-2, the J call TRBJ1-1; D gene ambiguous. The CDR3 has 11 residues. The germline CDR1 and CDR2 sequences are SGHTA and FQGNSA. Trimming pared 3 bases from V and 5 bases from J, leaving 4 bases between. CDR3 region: CASSFRTEAFF. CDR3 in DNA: TGTGCCAGCAGCTTTCGGACTGAAGCTTTCTTT.

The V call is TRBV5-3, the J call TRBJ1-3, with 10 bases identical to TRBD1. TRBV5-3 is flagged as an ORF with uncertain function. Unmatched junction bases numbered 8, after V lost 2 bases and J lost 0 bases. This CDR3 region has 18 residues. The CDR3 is CARSLGRDRGSSGNTIYF. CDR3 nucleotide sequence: TGTGCCAGAAGCTTAGGTCGGGACAGGGGAAGCTCTGGAAACACCATATATTTT.

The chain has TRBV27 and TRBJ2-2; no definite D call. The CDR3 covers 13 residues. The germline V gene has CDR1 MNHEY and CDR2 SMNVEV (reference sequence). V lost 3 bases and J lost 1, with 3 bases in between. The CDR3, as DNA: TGTGCCAGCAGTTTTAGGAACACCGGGGAGCTGTTTTTT. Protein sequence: CASSFRNTGELFF.

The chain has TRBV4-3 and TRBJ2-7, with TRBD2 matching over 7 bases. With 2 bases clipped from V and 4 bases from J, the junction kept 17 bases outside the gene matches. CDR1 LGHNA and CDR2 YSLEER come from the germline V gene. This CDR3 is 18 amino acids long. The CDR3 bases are TGCGCCAGCAGCCAACGGCTCGAGGTTGGACTAGGGTTGTACGAGCAGTACTTC. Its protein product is CASSQRLEVGLGLYEQYF.

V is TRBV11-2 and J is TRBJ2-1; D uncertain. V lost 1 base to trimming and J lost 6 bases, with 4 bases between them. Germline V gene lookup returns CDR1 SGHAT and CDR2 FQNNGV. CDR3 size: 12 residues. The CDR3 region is CASSLALNEQFF. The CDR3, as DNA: TGTGCCAGCAGCTTAGCCCTCAATGAGCAGTTCTTC.

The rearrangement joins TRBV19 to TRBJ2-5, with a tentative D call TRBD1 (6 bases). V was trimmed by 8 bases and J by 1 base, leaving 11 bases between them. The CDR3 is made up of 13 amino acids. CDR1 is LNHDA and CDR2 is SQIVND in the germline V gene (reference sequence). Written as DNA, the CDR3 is TGTGCCAGTGGAGACAGGCCCCAAGAGACCCAGTACTTC. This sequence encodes CASGDRPQETQYF.

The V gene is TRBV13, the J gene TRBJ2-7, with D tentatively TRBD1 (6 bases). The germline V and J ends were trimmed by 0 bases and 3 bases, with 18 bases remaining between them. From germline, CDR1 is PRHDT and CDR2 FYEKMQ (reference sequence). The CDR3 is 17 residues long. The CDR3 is CASSLGPPGAVFYEQYF. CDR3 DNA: TGTGCCAGCAGCTTAGGGCCCCCAGGGGCCGTTTTCTACGAGCAGTACTTC.

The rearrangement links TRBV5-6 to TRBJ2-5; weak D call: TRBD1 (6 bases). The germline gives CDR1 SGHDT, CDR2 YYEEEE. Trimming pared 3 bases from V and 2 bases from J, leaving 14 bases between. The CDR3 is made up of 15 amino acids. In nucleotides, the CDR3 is TGTGCCAGCAGCTGGCACAGGGACCCGCAAGAGACCCAGTACTTC. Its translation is CASSWHRDPQETQYF.

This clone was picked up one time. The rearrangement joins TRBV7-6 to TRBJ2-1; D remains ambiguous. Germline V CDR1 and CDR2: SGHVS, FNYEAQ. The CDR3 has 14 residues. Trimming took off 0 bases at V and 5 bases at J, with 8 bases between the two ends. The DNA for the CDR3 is TGTGCCAGCAGCTTAGCGTATCAGAACAATGAGCAGTTCTTC. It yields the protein CASSLAYQNNEQFF.

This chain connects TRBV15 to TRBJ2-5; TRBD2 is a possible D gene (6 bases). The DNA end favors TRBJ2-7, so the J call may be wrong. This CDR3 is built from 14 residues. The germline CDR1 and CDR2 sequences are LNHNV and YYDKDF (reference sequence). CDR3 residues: CATSKETSPYEQYF. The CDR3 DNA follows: TGTGCCACCAGCAAGGAGACTAGTCCCTACGAGCAGTACTTC.

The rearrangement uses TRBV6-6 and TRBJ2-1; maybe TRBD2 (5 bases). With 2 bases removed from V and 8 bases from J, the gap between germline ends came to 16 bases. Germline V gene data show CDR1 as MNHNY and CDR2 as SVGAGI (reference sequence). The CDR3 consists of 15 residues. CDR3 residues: CASSYLLERLDEQFF. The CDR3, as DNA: TGTGCCAGCAGTTACCTACTAGAGAGGCTCGATGAGCAGTTCTTC.

CDR3 protein: CASSDGGRADTQYF. CDR3 DNA sequence: TGTGCCAGCAGTGACGGCGGGAGGGCAGATACGCAGTATTTT. This chain joins TRBV6-4 and TRBJ2-3, with 9 bases fitting TRBD2. The germline gives CDR1 MRHNA, CDR2 SNTAGT. V shed 2 bases and J 4 bases; nucleotides not matched to a gene: 1. The CDR3 spans 14 residues.

The CDR3 sequence is CASRVAALYNEQFF. The CDR3 DNA is TGCGCCAGCAGAGTAGCGGCACTTTACAATGAGCAGTTCTTC. V usage is TRBV5-1 and J usage is TRBJ2-1; a possible D gene is TRBD2 (6 bases). V was pared by 5 bases and J by 4 bases, with 13 bases between. Germline-derived CDR1 and CDR2 are SGHRS and YFSETQ. This CDR3 has 14 amino acids.

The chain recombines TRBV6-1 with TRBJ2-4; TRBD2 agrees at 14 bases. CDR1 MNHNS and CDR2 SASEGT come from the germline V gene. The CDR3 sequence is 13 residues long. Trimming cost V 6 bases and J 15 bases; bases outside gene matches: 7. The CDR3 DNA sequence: TGTGCCAGCAGGCCCGGGACTAGCGGGAGTTTGTACTTC. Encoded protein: CASRPGTSGSLYF.